One and the same sample provided the 6 T cell receptor beta chains below, sequenced in a study of molecular identifiers for immune sequencing clone quantification. TCRdb itself ran the PCR reads through MiXCR, one entry per CDR3 protein. Of under 650,000 distinct CDR3 sequences in the sample, 20% were seen once. Sequenced: naive CD8+ T cells from blood, with Jurkat cell RNA spiked in. The subset denotes: FACS-sorted CD8+CD4-CCR7+CD45RA+ naive T cells. The receptors here all came from a human donor in good health. Some libraries in this study had Jurkat cell RNA spiked in.

The table lists this clonotype with a few counts. This chain connects TRBV12-3 or TRBV12-4 to TRBJ1-5; 7 nucleotides match TRBD1. CDR3 length: 13 residues. The V segment lost 6 bases and the J segment 4 bases; nucleotides outside the gene matches: 3. The CDR3 bases are TGTGCCAGCAGAGGGACAGTTAATCAGCCCCAGCATTTT. This sequence encodes CASRGTVNQPQHF.

As regards this clonotype: A read error may explain this, as a much larger clone is one base away. The chain has TRBV12-3 or TRBV12-4 and TRBJ1-1; 9 bases are shared with TRBD1. This CDR3 is built from 14 residues. CDR3 region: CASSIGQGNTEASF. CDR3 sequence (DNA): TGTGCCAGCAGCATAGGACAGGGGAACACTGAAGCTTCCTTT.

With respect to this clonotype: Relative to the germline gene, one junction end is altered; a read error may explain this. V usage is TRBV7-2 and J usage is TRBJ2-2, with TRBD2 matching 8 bases. Per germline, CDR1 SGHTA and CDR2 FQGNSA. The CDR3 contains 19 residues. The CDR3 nucleotides are TGTGCCGGCAGCCAGCGCGTATTATCGGCGGGAGGTTGGACCGGGGAGCTGTTTTTT. It codes for CAGSQRVLSAGGWTGELFF.

A remark on this clonotype: The CDR3 does not close with the conserved phenylalanine or tryptophan, likely indicating a read error. The gene calls are TRBV11-2 and TRBJ2-1; 8 nucleotides agree with TRBD1. Looked up from germline, CDR1 is SGHAT and CDR2 is FQNNGV. The CDR3 is 15 amino acids. Trimming removed 5 bases from V and 9 bases from J; junction bases left unmatched: 12. The CDR3 DNA follows: TGTGCCAGCAGCCTATCTACAGGGGGAGGAGGTGAGCAGTTCCTC. Residues: CASSLSTGGGGEQFL.

Comments on this clonotype: The junction shows a germline mismatch at one end, possibly a read error. CDR3 sequence (DNA): TGTGTCACCGGCAGAGCTGGCGGGTTAGATGAGCAGTTCTTC. Translated: CVTGRAGGLDEQFF. The rearrangement uses TRBV15 and TRBJ2-1; a weak D match, TRBD2 (5 bases). CDR3 length: 14 residues. From germline, CDR1 is LNHNV and CDR2 YYDKDF (reference sequence). The full variable domain, its missing parts supplied by reference TRBV15 and TRBJ2-1, is DAMVIQNPRYQVTQFGKPVTLSCSQTLNHNVMYWYQQKSSQAPKLLFHYYDKDFNNEADTPDNFQSRRPNTSFCFLDIRSPGLGDTAMYLCVTGRAGGLDEQFFGPGTRLTVL.

This clonotype was counted a few times. CDR3: CASSQDWGDRYTF. The CDR3 region has the DNA TGCGCCAGCAGCCAAGATTGGGGGGATCGCTACACCTTC. This chain uses TRBV4-3 with TRBJ1-2; possible D gene TRBD1, 5 bases. Germline V gene data show CDR1 as LGHNA and CDR2 as YSLEER. Deletions cut 0 bases from V and 9 bases from J, with 11 bases between. The CDR3 totals 13 residues.